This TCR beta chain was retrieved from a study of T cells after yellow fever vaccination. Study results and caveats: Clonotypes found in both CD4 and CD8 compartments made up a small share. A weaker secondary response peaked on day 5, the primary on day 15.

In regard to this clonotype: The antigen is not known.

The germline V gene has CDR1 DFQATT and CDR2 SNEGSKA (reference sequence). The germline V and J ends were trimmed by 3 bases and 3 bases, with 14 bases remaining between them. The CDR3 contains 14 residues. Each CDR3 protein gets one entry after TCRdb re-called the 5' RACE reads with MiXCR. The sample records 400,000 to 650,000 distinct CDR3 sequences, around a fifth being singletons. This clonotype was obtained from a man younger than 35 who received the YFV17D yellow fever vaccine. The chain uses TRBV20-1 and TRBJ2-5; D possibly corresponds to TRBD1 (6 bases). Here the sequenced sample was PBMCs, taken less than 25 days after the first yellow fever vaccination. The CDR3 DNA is TGCAGTGCTAGTTGGGGGCCGAGAAAAGAGACCCAGTACTTC. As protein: CSASWGPRKETQYF.